The clone carrying this TCR beta chain was counted at least ten times. Its antigen is unidentified. The data stem from a study of Graves' ophthalmopathy and Graves' hyperthyroidism. Overall study findings and caveats: Ophthalmopathy versus stable hyperthyroidism: 13-signature model gave 87.88% sensitivity, 81.08% specificity.

A duration under 3 months, NOSPECS ≥4, CAS ≥3 and moderate-to-severe activity characterized the donors with ophthalmopathy. In this cohort, patients with other autoimmune diseases, uncontrolled infections, pregnancy or lactation were excluded. Each diagnosis was determined on the basis of clinical symptoms, serum thyroxine, TRAb, thyroid ultrasound and orbital computed tomography. Germline V lookup: CDR1 SGHTA, CDR2 FQGNSA. V lost 0 bases, J lost 2 bases, and 8 bases lay in between. CDR3 length: 14 residues. The sequenced template was RNA, covering the TCR beta CDR3 region. Investigators did first-round RT-PCR with HTBI primers, then second-round multiplex PCR. TCRdb redid the calling of the multiplex PCR reads with MiXCR, one entry per CDR3 protein. This table has roughly 50,000 distinct CDR3 sequences, roughly 47% appearing once.

Sequencing was done on a sample of peripheral blood. V gene TRBV7-2 combines with J gene TRBJ2-7, with D possibly being TRBD1 (5 bases). This TCR came from an adult woman with Graves' ophthalmopathy. The CDR3 nucleotides are TGTGCCAGCAGCTTAGCGCCGACAGCCTACGAGCAGTACTTC. Translated: CASSLAPTAYEQYF.